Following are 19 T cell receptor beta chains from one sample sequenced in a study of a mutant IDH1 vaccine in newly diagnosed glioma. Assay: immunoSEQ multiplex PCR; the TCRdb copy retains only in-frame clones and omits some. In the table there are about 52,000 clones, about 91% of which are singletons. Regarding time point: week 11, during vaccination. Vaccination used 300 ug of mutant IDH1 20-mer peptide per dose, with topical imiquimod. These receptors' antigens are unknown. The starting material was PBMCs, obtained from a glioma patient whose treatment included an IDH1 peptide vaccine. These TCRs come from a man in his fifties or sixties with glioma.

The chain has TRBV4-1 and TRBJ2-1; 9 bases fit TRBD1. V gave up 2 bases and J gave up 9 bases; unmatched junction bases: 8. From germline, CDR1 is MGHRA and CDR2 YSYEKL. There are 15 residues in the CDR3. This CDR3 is CASSQSRTGEFEQFF. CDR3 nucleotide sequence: TGCGCCAGCAGCCAATCCCGGACAGGGGAATTTGAGCAGTTCTTC.

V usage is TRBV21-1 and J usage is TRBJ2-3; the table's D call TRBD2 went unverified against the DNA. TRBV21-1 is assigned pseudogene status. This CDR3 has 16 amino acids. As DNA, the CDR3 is TGTGCCAGCAGCAAAGAGGCTAGCGGGGGCACAGATACGCAGTATTTT. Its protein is CASSKEASGGTDTQYF.

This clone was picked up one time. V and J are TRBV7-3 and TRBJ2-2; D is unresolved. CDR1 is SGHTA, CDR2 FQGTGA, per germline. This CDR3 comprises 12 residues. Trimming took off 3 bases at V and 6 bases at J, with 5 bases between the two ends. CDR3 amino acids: CASSFGAGELFF. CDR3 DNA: TGTGCCAGCAGCTTTGGTGCCGGGGAGCTGTTTTTT.

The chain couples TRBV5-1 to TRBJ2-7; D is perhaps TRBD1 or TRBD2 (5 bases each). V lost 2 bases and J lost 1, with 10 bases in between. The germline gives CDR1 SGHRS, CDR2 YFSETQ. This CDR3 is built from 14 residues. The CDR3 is CASSFRDASYEQYF. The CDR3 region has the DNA TGCGCCAGCAGCTTCCGGGACGCATCCTACGAGCAGTACTTC.

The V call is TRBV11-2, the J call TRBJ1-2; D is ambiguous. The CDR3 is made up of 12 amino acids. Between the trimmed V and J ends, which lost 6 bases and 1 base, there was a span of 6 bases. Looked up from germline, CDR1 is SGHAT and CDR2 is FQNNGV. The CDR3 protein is CASSPNNYGYTF. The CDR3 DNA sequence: TGTGCCAGCAGTCCAAATAACTATGGCTACACCTTC.

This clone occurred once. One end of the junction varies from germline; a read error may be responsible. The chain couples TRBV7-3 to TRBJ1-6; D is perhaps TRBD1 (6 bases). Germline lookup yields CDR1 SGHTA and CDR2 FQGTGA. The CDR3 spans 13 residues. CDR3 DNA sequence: TGTGCCTGCAGGGCGGACAGTAATTCACCCCTCCACTTT. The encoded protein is CACRADSNSPLHF. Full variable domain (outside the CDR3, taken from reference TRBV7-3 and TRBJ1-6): GAGVSQTPSNKVTEKGKYVELRCDPISGHTALYWYRQSLGQGPEFLIYFQGTGAADDSGLPNDRFFAVRPEGSVSTLKIQRTERGDSAVYLCACRADSNSPLHFGNGTRLTVT.

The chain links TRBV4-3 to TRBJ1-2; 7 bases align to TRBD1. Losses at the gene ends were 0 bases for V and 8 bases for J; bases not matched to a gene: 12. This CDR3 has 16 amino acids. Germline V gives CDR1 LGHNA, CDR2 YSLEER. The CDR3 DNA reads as TGCGCCAGCAGCCAAGATAATTCCGGGACAGCGGGAGGCTACACCTTC. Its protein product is CASSQDNSGTAGGYTF.

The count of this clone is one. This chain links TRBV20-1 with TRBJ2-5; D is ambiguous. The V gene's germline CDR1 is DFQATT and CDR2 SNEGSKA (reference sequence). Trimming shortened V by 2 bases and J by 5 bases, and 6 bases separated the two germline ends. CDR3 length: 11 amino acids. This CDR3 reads CSARNGETQYF. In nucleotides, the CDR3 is TGCAGTGCTAGAAACGGGGAGACCCAGTACTTC.

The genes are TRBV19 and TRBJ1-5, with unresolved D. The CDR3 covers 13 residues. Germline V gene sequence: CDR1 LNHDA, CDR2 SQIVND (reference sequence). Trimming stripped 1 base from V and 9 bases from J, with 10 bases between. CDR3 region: CASSIAPRGPQHF. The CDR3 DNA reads TGTGCCAGTAGTATAGCCCCCCGTGGGCCCCAGCATTTT.

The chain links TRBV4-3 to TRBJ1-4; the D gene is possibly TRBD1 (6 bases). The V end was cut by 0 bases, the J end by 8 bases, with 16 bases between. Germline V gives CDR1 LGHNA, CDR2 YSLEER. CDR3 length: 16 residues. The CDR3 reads CASSQDRGGAGEKLFF. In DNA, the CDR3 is TGCGCCAGCAGCCAAGATAGGGGGGGGGCTGGAGAAAAACTGTTTTTT.

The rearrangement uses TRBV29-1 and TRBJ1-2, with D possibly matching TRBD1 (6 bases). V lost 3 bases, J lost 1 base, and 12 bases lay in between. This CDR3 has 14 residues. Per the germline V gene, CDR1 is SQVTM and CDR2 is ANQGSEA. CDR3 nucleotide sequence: TGCAGCGTTGAGCCCAGACAGGATAACTATGGCTACACCTTC. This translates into CSVEPRQDNYGYTF.

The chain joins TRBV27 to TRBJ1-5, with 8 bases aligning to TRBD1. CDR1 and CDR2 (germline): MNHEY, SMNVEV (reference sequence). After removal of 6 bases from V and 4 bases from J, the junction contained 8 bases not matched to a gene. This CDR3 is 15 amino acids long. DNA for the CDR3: TGTGCCAGCAGCGAGCTGACAGGGGCGAATCAGCCCCAGCATTTT. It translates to CASSELTGANQPQHF.

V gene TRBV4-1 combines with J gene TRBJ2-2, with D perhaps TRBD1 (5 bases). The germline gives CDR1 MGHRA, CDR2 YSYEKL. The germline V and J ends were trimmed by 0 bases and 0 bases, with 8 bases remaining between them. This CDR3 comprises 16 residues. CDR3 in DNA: TGCGCCAGCAGCCAAGATGGGGCAACGAACACCGGGGAGCTGTTTTTT. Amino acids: CASSQDGATNTGELFF.

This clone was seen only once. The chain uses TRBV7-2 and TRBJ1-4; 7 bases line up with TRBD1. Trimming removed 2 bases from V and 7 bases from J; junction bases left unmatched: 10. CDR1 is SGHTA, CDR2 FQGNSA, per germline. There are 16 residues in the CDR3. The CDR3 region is CASSLSRSAGGEKLFF. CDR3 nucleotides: TGTGCCAGCAGCTTATCCAGGTCCGCAGGGGGTGAAAAACTGTTTTTT. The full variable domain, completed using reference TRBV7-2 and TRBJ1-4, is GAGVSQSPSNKVTEKGKDVELRCDPISGHTALYWYRQSLGQGLEFLIYFQGNSAPDKSGLPSDRFSAERTGGSVSTLTIQRTQQEDSAVYLCASSLSRSAGGEKLFFGSGTQLSVL.

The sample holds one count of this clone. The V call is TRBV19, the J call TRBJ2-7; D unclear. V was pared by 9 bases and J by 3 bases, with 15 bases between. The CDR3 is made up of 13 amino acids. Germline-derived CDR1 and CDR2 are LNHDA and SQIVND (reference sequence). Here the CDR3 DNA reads TGTGCCAGCGCCCCCTCCAAGTACTACGAGCAGTACTTC. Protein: CASAPSKYYEQYF.

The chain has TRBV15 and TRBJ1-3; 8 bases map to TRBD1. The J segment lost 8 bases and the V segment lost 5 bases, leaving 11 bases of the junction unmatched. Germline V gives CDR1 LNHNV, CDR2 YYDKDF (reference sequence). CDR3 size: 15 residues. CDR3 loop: CATSVRSGGADTIYF. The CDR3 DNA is TGTGCCACCAGCGTTCGGTCAGGGGGCGCGGACACCATATATTTT.

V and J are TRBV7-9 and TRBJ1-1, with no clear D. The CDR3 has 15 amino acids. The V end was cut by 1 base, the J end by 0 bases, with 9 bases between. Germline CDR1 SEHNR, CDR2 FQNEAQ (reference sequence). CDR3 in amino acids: CASSLEQFLNTEAFF. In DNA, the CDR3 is TGTGCCAGCAGCTTAGAGCAGTTTTTGAACACTGAAGCTTTCTTT.

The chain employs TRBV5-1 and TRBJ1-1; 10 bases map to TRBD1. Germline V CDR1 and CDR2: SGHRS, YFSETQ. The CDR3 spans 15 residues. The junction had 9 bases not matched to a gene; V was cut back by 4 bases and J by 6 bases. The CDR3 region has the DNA TGCGCCAGCAGCCCGGGGACAGGGGTAGTCTCTGAAGCTTTCTTT. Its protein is CASSPGTGVVSEAFF.

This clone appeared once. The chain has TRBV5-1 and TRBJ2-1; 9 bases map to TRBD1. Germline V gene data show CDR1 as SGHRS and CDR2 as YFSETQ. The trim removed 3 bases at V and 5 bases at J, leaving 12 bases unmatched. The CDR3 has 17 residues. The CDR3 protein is CASSWPGQGASHNEQFF. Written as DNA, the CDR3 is TGCGCCAGCAGCTGGCCGGGACAGGGCGCCTCGCACAATGAGCAGTTCTTC.